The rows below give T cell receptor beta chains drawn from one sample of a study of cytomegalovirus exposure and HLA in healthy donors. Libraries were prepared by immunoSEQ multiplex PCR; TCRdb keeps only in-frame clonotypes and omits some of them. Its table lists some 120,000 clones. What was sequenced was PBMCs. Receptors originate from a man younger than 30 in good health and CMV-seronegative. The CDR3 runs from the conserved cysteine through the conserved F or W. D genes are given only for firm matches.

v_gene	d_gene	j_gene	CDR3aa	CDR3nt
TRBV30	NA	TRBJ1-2	CAWDKRGYGYTF	TGTGCCTGGGATAAACGGGGCTATGGCTACACCTTC
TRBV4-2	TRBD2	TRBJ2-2	CASSQEWRGAGELFF	TGTGCCAGCAGCCAAGAATGGCGGGGGGCCGGGGAGCTGTTTTTT
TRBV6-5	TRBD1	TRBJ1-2	CASSSLGQGASGYTF	TGTGCCAGCAGCTCCCTCGGACAGGGGGCGTCTGGCTACACCTTC
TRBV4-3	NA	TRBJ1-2	CASSQGPVNRASGYTF	TGCGCCAGCAGCCAAGGCCCTGTGAACAGGGCCAGTGGCTACACCTTC
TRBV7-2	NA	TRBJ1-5	CASSLLSGPQHF	TGTGCCAGCAGCTTACTATCCGGGCCCCAGCATTTT
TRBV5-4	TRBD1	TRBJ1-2	CASSLERQGSTYTF	TGTGCCAGCAGCTTGGAGAGACAGGGATCAACCTACACCTTC
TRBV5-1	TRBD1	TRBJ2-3	CASSFRQGVDTQYF	TGCGCCAGCAGTTTCAGACAGGGAGTAGATACGCAGTATTTT
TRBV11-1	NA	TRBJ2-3	CASSSTPTDTDTQYF	TGTGCCAGCAGCTCCACCCCGACTGACACAGATACGCAGTATTTT
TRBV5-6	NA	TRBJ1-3	CASSSPQSSGNTIYF	TGTGCCAGCAGCAGCCCACAGAGCTCTGGAAACACCATATATTTT
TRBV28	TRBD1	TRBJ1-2	CASSLRTGHYGYTF	TGTGCCAGCAGTCTCCGGACAGGGCACTATGGCTACACCTTC
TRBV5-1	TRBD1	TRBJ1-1	CASSPWDREVSEAFF	TGCGCCAGCAGCCCGTGGGACAGGGAGGTCTCTGAAGCTTTCTTT
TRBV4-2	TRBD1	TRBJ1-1	CASSLDRVGAFF	TGTGCCAGCAGCCTTGACAGGGTCGGGGCTTTCTTT
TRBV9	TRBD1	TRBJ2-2	CASSVEEGTGFTGELFF	TGTGCCAGCAGCGTAGAAGAAGGGACAGGGTTTACCGGGGAGCTGTTTTTT
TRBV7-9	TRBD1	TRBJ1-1	CASSSQGALRTEAFF	TGTGCCAGCAGCTCACAGGGGGCCTTGCGAACTGAAGCTTTCTTT
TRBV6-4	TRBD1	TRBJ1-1	CASSDSGQGDTEAFF	TGTGCCAGCAGTGACTCTGGACAGGGGGACACTGAAGCTTTCTTT
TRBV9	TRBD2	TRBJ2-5	CASSVRDYYEITQETQYF	TGTGCCAGCAGCGTAAGGGACTACTATGAAATAACCCAAGAGACCCAGTACTTC
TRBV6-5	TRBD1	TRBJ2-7	CASRVQGAANEQYF	TGTGCCAGCAGGGTACAGGGGGCAGCTAACGAGCAGTACTTC
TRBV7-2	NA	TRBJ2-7	CASSLLWRGEWWEQYF	TGTGCCAGCAGCTTATTGTGGCGGGGCGAGTGGTGGGAGCAGTACTTC
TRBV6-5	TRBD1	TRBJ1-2	CASSYSGRGDRYGYTF	TGTGCCAGCAGTTACTCGGGCAGGGGGGATCGGTATGGCTACACCTTC
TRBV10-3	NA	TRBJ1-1	CAIRTDDRSNTEAFF	TGTGCCATCAGGACCGACGACAGGTCGAACACTGAAGCTTTCTTT
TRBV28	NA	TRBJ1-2	CASSPLGNLLILGSNYGYTF	TGTGCCAGCAGTCCATTAGGAAACCTATTGATTTTGGGCTCTAACTATGGCTACACCTTC
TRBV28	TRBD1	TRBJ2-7	CASTYPDRKEQYF	TGTGCCAGCACCTATCCGGACAGGAAAGAGCAGTACTTC
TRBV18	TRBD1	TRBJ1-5	CASSPGGTARRNQPQHF	TGTGCCAGCTCACCCGGCGGGACAGCAAGAAGAAATCAGCCCCAGCATTTT
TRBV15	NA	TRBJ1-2	CATSRGGQSYGYTF	TGTGCCACCAGCAGAGGAGGACAGTCCTATGGCTACACCTTC
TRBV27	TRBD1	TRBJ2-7	CASSYYPGQGAAYEQYF	TGTGCCAGCAGTTATTACCCGGGACAGGGGGCCGCCTACGAGCAGTACTTC
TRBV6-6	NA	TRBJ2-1	CASSYGTPLYNEQFF	TGTGCCAGCAGTTACGGGACACCACTTTACAATGAGCAGTTCTTC
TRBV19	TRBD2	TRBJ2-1	CASNSGLAGSTEFF	TGTGCCAGTAATTCTGGACTAGCGGGTTCAACCGAGTTCTTC
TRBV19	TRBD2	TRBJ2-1	CASSMASGGALDYNEQFF	TGTGCCAGTAGTATGGCTAGCGGGGGGGCCTTAGACTACAATGAGCAGTTCTTC
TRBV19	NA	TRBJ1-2	CASRAGGYTF	TGTGCCAGTAGGGCGGGAGGCTACACCTTC
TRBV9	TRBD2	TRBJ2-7	CASSEGTSGDPGEQYF	TGTGCCAGCAGCGAGGGGACTAGCGGGGACCCAGGGGAGCAGTACTTC
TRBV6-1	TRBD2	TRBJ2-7	CASSHSGGGSYEQYF	TGTGCCAGCTCACATAGCGGGGGGGGCTCCTACGAGCAGTACTTC
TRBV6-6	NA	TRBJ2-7	CASRRDRSPGNEQYF	TGTGCCAGCAGGAGAGACAGGAGCCCAGGGAACGAGCAGTACTTC
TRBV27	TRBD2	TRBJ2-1	CASSPHVALAGNNEQFF	TGTGCCAGCAGTCCCCACGTAGCTCTAGCGGGAAACAATGAGCAGTTCTTC
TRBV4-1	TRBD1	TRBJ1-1	CASSPRDRGLWWTEAFF	TGCGCCAGCAGCCCAAGGGACAGGGGGCTTTGGTGGACTGAAGCTTTCTTT
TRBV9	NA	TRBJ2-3	CASSALDGPDTQYF	TGTGCCAGCAGTGCGCTGGATGGGCCAGATACGCAGTATTTT
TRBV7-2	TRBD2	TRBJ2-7	CASSWGSGGTYEQYF	TGTGCCAGCAGCTGGGGTTCGGGAGGGACCTACGAGCAGTACTTC
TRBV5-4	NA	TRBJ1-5	CASSLTPTGSGNQPQHF	TGTGCCAGCAGCTTGACGCCAACAGGGTCGGGCAATCAGCCCCAGCATTTT
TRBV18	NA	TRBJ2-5	CASSPIRDQETQYF	TGTGCCAGCTCACCGATTAGAGATCAAGAGACCCAGTACTTC
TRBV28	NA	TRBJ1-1	CASSPQGNTEAFF	TGTGCCAGCAGTCCACAGGGGAACACTGAAGCTTTCTTT
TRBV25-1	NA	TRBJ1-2	CASSELTGNYGYTF	TGTGCCAGCAGTGAATTAACAGGGAACTATGGCTACACCTTC
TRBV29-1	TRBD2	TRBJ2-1	CSVTPPLRTSGGEQFF	TGCAGCGTCACCCCGCCTTTGCGGACTAGCGGGGGAGAGCAGTTCTTC
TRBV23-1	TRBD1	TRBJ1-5	CASSHPTGGGLVSNQPQHF	TGCGCCAGCAGTCATCCGACAGGGGGCGGGCTAGTAAGCAATCAGCCCCAGCATTTT
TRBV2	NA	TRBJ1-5	CASRGWGQSDPQHF	TGTGCCAGCAGGGGTTGGGGGCAATCAGATCCCCAGCATTTT
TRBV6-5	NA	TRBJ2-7	CASSYGQIYAYEQYF	TGTGCCAGCAGTTACGGTCAGATATACGCCTACGAGCAGTACTTC
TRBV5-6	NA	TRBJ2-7	CASSLLQGLYEQYF	TGTGCCAGCAGCTTGTTGCAGGGCCTATACGAGCAGTACTTC